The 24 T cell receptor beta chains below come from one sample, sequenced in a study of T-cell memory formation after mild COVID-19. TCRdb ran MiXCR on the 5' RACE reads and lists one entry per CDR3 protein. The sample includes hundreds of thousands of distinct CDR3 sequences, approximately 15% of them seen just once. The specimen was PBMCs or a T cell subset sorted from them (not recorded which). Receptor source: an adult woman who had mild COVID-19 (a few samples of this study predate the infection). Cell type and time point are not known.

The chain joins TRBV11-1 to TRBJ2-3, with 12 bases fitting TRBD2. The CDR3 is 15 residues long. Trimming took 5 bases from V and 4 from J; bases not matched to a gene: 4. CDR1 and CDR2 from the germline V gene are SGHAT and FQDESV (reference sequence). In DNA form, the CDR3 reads TGTGCCAGCAGCCCACTAGCGGGAGGTCCAGATACGCAGTATTTT. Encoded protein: CASSPLAGGPDTQYF.

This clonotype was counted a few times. The DNA of the CDR3 is TGTGCCAGTACCGGGTTACTACATGGATCCTACGAGCAGTACTTC. Translated, it gives CASTGLLHGSYEQYF. The genes are TRBV19 and TRBJ2-7, with D unclear. Germline assignment: CDR1 LNHDA and CDR2 SQIVND (reference sequence). This CDR3 is built from 15 residues. V lost 7 bases and J 1 base, leaving 17 bases between the germline ends.

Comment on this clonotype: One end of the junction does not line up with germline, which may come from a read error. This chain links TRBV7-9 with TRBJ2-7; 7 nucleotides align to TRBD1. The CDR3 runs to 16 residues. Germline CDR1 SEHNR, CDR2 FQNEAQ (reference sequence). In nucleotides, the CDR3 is TGTGCCAGAAGCTCAGAGGCAGGGGACAGCTCCTACGAGCAGTACTTC. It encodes CARSSEAGDSSYEQYF.

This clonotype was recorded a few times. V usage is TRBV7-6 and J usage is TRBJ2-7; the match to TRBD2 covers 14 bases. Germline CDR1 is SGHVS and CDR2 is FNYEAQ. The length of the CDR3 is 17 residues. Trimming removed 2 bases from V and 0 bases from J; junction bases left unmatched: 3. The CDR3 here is CASSLLGLAGDSYEQYF. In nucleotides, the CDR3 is TGTGCCAGCAGCTTATTGGGACTAGCGGGGGACTCCTACGAGCAGTACTTC.

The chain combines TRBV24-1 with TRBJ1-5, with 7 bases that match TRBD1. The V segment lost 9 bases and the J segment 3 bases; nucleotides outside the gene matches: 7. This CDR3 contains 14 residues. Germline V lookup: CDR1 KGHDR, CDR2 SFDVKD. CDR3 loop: CATGRTGDNQPQHF. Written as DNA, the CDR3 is TGTGCCACCGGGCGGACAGGCGACAATCAGCCCCAGCATTTT.

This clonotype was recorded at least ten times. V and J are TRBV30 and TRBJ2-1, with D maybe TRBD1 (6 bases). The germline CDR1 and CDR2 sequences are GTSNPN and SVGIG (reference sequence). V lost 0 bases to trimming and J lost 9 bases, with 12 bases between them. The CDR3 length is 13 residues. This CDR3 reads CAWSVELGAEQFF. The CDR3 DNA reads TGTGCCTGGAGTGTAGAATTGGGGGCTGAGCAGTTCTTC.

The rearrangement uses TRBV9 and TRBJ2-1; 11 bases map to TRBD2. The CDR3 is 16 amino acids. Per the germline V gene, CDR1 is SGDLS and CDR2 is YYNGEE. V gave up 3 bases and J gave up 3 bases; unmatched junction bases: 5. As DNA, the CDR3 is TGTGCCAGCAGCGCCTCCGGGACTAGCGGCTACAATGAGCAGTTCTTC. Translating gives CASSASGTSGYNEQFF.

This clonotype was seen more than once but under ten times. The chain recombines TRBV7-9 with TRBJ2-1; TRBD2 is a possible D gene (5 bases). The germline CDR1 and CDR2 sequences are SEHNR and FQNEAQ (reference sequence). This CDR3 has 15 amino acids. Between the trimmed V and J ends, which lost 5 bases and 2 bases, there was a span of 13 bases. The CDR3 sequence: CASSPVNSAYNEQFF. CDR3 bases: TGTGCCAGCAGCCCCGTCAATAGCGCCTACAATGAGCAGTTCTTC.

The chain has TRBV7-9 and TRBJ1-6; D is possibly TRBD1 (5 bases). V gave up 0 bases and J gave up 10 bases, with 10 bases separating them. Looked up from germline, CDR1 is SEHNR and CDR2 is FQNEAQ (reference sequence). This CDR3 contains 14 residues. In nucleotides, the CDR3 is TGTGCCAGCAGCTTAGCCGACAGAAGATCACCCCTCCACTTT. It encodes CASSLADRRSPLHF. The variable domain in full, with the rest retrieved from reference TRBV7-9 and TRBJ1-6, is DTGVSQNPRHKITKRGQNVTFRCDPISEHNRLYWYRQTLGQGPEFLTYFQNEAQLEKSRLLSDRFSAERPKGSFSTLEIQRTEQGDSAMYLCASSLADRRSPLHFGNGTRLTVT.

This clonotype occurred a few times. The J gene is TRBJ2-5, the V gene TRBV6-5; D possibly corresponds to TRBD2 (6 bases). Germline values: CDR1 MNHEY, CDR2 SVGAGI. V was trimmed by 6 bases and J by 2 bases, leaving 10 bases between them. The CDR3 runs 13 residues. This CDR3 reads CASSHGTQETQYF. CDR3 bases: TGTGCCAGCAGCCACGGGACTCAAGAGACCCAGTACTTC.

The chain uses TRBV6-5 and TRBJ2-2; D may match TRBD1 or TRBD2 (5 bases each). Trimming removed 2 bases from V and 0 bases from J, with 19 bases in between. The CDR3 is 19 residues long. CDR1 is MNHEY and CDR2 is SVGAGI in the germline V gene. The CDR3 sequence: CASSYSLGPGRTNTGELFF. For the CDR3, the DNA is TGTGCCAGCAGTTACAGTTTAGGACCGGGACGCACGAACACCGGGGAGCTGTTTTTT.

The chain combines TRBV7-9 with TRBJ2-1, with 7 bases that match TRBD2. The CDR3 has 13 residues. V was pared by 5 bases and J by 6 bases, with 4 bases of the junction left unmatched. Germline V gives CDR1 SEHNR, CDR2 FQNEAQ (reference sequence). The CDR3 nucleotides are TGTGCCAGCAGCCACCCGGGGGGCAATGAGCAGTTCTTC. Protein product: CASSHPGGNEQFF.

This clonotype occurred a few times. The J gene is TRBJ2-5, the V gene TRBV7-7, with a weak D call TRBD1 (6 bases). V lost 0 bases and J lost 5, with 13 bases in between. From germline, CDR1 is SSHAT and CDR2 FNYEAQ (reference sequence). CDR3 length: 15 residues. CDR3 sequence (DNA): TGTGCCAGCAGCTTAGCCAACAGGGTTGGGGAGACCCAGTACTTC. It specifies CASSLANRVGETQYF.

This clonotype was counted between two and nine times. The CDR3: CASTPHLGRDEQYF. The CDR3 coding sequence is TGTGCCAGCACCCCACACCTGGGCCGTGACGAGCAGTACTTC. The chain couples TRBV21-1 to TRBJ2-7; the DNA was not compared with TRBD2, the D call given in the table. TRBV21-1 is a known pseudogene. CDR3 length: 14 amino acids.

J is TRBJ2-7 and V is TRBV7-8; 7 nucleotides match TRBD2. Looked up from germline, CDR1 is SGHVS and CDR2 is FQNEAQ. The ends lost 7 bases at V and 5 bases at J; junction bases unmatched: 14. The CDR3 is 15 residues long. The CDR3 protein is CASTPFGRDRHEQYF. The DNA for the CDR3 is TGTGCCAGCACCCCCTTTGGGAGGGATCGGCACGAGCAGTACTTC.

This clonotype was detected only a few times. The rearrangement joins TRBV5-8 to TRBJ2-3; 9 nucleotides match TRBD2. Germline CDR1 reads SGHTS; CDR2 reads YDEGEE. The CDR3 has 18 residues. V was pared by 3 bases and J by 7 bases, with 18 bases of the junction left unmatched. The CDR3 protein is CASSSQTFSGGDRYTQYF. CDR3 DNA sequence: TGTGCCAGCAGCTCCCAAACCTTTAGCGGGGGCGATAGGTATACGCAGTATTTT.

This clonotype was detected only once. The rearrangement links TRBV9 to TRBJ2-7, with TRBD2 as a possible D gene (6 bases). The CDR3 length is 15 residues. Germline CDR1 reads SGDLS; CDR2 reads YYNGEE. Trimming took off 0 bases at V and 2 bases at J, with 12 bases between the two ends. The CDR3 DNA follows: TGTGCCAGCAGCGTAGGGGGACTTTCCCCCTACGAGCAGTACTTC. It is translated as CASSVGGLSPYEQYF. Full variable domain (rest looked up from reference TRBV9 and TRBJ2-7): DSGVTQTPKHLITATGQRVTLRCSPRSGDLSVYWYQQSLDQGLQFLIQYYNGEERAKGNILERFSAQQFPDLHSELNLSSLELGDSALYFCASSVGGLSPYEQYFGPGTRLTVT.

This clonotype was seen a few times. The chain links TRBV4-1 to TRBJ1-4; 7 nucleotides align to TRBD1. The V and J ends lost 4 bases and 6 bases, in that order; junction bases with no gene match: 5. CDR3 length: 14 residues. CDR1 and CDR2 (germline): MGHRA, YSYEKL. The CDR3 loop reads CASSPTGEDEKLFF. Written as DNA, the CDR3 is TGCGCCAGCAGCCCCACAGGGGAGGATGAAAAACTGTTTTTT.

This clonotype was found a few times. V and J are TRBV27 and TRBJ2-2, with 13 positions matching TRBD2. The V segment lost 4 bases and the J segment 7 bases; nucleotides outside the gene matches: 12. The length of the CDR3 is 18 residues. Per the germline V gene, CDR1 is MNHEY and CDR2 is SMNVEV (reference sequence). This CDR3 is CASSYRLLAGGPVGELFF. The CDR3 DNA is TGTGCCAGCAGTTATCGCCTACTAGCGGGAGGGCCTGTCGGGGAGCTGTTTTTT.

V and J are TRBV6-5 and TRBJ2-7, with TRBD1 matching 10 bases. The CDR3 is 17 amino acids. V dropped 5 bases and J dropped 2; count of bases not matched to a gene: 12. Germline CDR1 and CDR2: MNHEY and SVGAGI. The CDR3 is CASSALPPGQGTYEQYF. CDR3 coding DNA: TGTGCCAGCAGTGCCCTCCCCCCGGGACAGGGGACCTACGAGCAGTACTTC.

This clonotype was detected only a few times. The CDR3 DNA reads as TGTGCCAGCAGTTCTTGGGCCAACGAGGTCTACAATGAGCAGTTCTTC. Its translation: CASSSWANEVYNEQFF. The V call is TRBV12-3 or TRBV12-4, the J call TRBJ2-1; D not certain. The CDR3 sequence is 16 residues long. Trimming removed 4 bases from V and 3 bases from J, with 16 bases in between.

The CDR3 DNA is TGCAGTGCCCTCTCCTATATAGCGGGTCCGATGGAAGATACGCAGTATTTT. It specifies CSALSYIAGPMEDTQYF. The rearrangement joins TRBV20-1 to TRBJ2-3; TRBD2 matches at 7 bases. J lost 5 bases, V lost 6 bases, and 20 bases had no gene match. This CDR3 has 17 amino acids. The germline gives CDR1 DFQATT, CDR2 SNEGSKA (reference sequence).

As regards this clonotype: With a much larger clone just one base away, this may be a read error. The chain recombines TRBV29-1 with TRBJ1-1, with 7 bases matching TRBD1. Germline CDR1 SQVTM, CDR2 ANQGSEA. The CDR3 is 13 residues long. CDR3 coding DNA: TGCAGAGCGTCGACAGGGATGAACACTGAAGCTTTCTTT. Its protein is CRASTGMNTEAFF.

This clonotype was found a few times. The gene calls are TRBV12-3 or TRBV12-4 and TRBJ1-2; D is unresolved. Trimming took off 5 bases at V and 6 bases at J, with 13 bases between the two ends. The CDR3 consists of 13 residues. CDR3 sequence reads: CASSRNRANGYTF. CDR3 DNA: TGTGCCAGCAGTCGTAATAGAGCTAATGGCTACACCTTC.